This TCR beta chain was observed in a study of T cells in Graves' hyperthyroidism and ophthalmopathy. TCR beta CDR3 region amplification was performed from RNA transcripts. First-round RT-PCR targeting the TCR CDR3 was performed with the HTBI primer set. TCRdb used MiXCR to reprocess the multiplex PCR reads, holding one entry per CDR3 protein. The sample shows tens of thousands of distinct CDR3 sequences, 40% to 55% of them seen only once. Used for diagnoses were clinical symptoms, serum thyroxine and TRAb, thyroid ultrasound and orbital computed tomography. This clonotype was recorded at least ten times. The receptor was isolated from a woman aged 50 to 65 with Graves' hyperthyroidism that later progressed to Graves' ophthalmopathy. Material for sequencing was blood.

DNA of the CDR3: TGTGCCAGCAGCGGACAAACCGGGAGAGCCTCCTACAATGAGCAGTTCTTC. This gives the protein CASSGQTGRASYNEQFF. The chain carries TRBV7-9 and TRBJ2-1; D is possibly TRBD2 (6 bases). CDR1 and CDR2 (germline): SEHNR, FQNEAQ (reference sequence). This CDR3 is built from 17 residues. V dropped 5 bases and J dropped 0 bases, with 17 bases sitting between them. Together with reference TRBV7-9 and TRBJ2-1, the CDR3 gives the full variable domain: DTGVSQNPRHKITKRGQNVTFRCDPISEHNRLYWYRQTLGQGPEFLTYFQNEAQLEKSRLLSDRFSAERPKGSFSTLEIQRTEQGDSAMYLCASSGQTGRASYNEQFFGPGTRLTVL.